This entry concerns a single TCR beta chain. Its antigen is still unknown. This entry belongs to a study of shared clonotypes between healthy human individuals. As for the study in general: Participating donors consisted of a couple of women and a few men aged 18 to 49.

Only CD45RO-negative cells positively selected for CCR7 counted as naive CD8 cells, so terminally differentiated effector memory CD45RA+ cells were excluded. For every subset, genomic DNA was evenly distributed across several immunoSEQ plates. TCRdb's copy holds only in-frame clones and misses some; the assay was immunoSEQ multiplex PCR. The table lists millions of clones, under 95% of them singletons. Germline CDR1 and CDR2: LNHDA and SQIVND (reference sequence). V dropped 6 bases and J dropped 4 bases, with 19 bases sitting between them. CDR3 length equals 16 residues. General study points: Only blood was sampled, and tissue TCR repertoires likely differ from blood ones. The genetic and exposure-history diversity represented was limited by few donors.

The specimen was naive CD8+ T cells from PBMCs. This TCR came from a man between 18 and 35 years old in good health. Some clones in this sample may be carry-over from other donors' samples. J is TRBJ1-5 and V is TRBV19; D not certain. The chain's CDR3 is CASRDGRFLGNQPQHF. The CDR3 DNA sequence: TGTGCCAGTAGAGATGGCAGGTTTTTAGGAAATCAGCCCCAGCATTTT.